The rows below give T cell receptor beta chains drawn from one sample of a study of blood T cell repertoires in COVID-19. Clones were read by immunoSEQ multiplex PCR, and TCRdb kept only the in-frame ones, dropping some. The repertoire holds around 250,000 clones, 84% seen once, with 1.5% in the top ten. The sample was peripheral blood. These receptors came from a woman aged 40 to 50 who had recovered from COVID-19. The CDR3 runs from the conserved cysteine through the conserved F or W. D genes are given only for firm matches. Rows give clone size only sometimes, using once, few, many, or a class for an expanded clone.

CDR3 protein | CDR3 DNA | J gene | clone size | D gene | V gene
CASSTRTRGITEAFF | TGTGCCAGCAGTACCCGGACACGAGGTATCACTGAAGCTTTCTTT | TRBJ1-1 | - | - | TRBV6-2/TRBV6-3
CASSSGQPRLNEQFF | TGTGCCAGCAGCTCAGGACAGCCCCGCTTGAATGAGCAGTTCTTC | TRBJ2-1 | - | - | TRBV7-9
CASSFLGGGNEQYF | TGTGCCAGCAGTTTTCTAGGGGGCGGAAACGAGCAGTACTTC | TRBJ2-7 | - | TRBD1 | TRBV5-4
CASSTTGFEAFF | TGTGCCAGTAGTACCACAGGGTTTGAAGCTTTCTTT | TRBJ1-1 | - | - | TRBV19
CASSRQGEADTQYF | TGTGCCAGCAGTCGACAGGGAGAGGCAGATACGCAGTATTTT | TRBJ2-3 | - | TRBD1 | TRBV6-5
CASSELWGPSSYNEQFF | TGTGCCAGCAGTGAGTTGTGGGGCCCGAGCTCCTACAATGAGCAGTTCTTC | TRBJ2-1 | - | - | TRBV6-1
CASSTSGVGNQPQHF | TGTGCCAGCAGTACCTCAGGGGTTGGTAATCAGCCCCAGCATTTT | TRBJ1-5 | - | - | TRBV28
CASSLAVAGETQYF | TGTGCCAGCAGCTTAGCGGTCGCCGGGGAGACCCAGTACTTC | TRBJ2-5 | - | - | TRBV11-2
CALGDYEKLFF | TGTGCCCTAGGTGATTATGAAAAACTGTTTTTT | TRBJ1-4 | few | - | TRBV2
CASSRGTDYGYTF | TGTGCCAGCAGTCGCGGGACCGACTATGGCTACACCTTC | TRBJ1-2 | - | - | TRBV28
CASSQWTGRTGELFF | TGTGCCAGCAGCCAATGGACAGGTAGAACCGGGGAGCTGTTTTTT | TRBJ2-2 | once | TRBD1 | TRBV14
CASSRGLSTEAFF | TGTGCCAGCAGCCGCGGGTTGTCCACTGAAGCTTTCTTT | TRBJ1-1 | - | - | TRBV27
CASSFIAGSSTDTQYF | TGCGCCAGCAGCTTTATAGCGGGATCTTCCACAGATACGCAGTATTTT | TRBJ2-3 | - | TRBD2 | TRBV5-1
CAISESGRMSGNTIYF | TGTGCCATCAGTGAGTCCGGCAGGATGTCTGGAAACACCATATATTTT | TRBJ1-3 | - | - | TRBV10-3
CATSPRRDKNTEAFF | TGTGCCACCAGCCCAAGACGGGACAAGAACACTGAAGCTTTCTTT | TRBJ1-1 | - | - | TRBV15
CASRKRRDRHPNSYEQYF | TGTGCCAGCCGAAAGAGGCGGGACAGGCACCCAAACTCCTACGAGCAGTACTTC | TRBJ2-7 | - | TRBD1 | TRBV28
CAISATGGDYGYTF | TGTGCCATCAGTGCAACAGGGGGCGACTATGGCTACACCTTC | TRBJ1-2 | - | TRBD1 | TRBV10-3
CAWNSRQGHTEAFF | TGTGCCTGGAATAGTCGACAGGGCCACACTGAAGCTTTCTTT | TRBJ1-1 | - | TRBD1 | TRBV30
CASSSTGNTEAFF | TGTGCCAGCAGCTCGACAGGAAACACTGAAGCTTTCTTT | TRBJ1-1 | many | - | TRBV7-3
CASSSTESQQYF | TGTGCCAGCAGTTCAACAGAATCCCAACAGTACTTC | TRBJ2-7 | - | - | TRBV7-9
CASSEAGFYEQYF | TGTGCCAGCAGTGAGGCAGGTTTCTACGAGCAGTACTTC | TRBJ2-7 | - | - | TRBV25-1
CASSRGQGGWMNTEAFF | TGCGCCAGCAGTCGGGGACAGGGGGGATGGATGAACACTGAAGCTTTCTTT | TRBJ1-1 | - | TRBD1 | TRBV5-1
CASSVDPGGSTDTQYF | TGCGCCAGCAGCGTGGACCCAGGGGGTAGCACAGATACGCAGTATTTT | TRBJ2-3 | - | TRBD1 | TRBV5-1
CASSMASRGRGYGYTF | TGTGCCAGCAGCATGGCCTCAAGGGGGCGCGGGTATGGCTACACCTTC | TRBJ1-2 | - | TRBD1 | TRBV5-4
CASSLDLYNEQFF | TGTGCCAGCAGCTTAGATCTTTACAATGAGCAGTTCTTC | TRBJ2-1 | once | - | TRBV11-3
CSATGQVQGGYTF | TGCAGCGCCACGGGACAGGTCCAGGGTGGCTACACCTTC | TRBJ1-2 | - | TRBD1 | TRBV29-1
CASTPGQGRNQPQHF | TGTGCCAGCACACCTGGACAGGGAAGAAATCAGCCCCAGCATTTT | TRBJ1-5 | - | TRBD1 | TRBV6-5
CASNLGQGETDTQYF | TGTGCCAGCAATCTAGGACAGGGGGAGACAGATACGCAGTATTTT | TRBJ2-3 | - | TRBD1 | TRBV6-5
CATSDGTGQNTEAFF | TGTGCCACCAGTGATGGGACAGGGCAGAACACTGAAGCTTTCTTT | TRBJ1-1 | - | TRBD1 | TRBV24-1
CASSSRRPINQPQHF | TGTGCCAGCAGTTCCCGCAGGCCGATAAATCAGCCCCAGCATTTT | TRBJ1-5 | - | - | TRBV27
CASSLTGTGIYEQYF | TGTGCCAGCAGTTTAACCGGGACAGGGATATACGAGCAGTACTTC | TRBJ2-7 | many | TRBD1 | TRBV27
CASSLVSHTGGGMNTEAFF | TGTGCCAGCAGCTTGGTATCCCATACAGGGGGAGGGATGAACACTGAAGCTTTCTTT | TRBJ1-1 | - | TRBD1 | TRBV5-5
CASSQEGTGVAYEQYF | TGCGCCAGCAGCCAAGAGGGGACAGGGGTGGCCTACGAGCAGTACTTC | TRBJ2-7 | - | TRBD1 | TRBV4-1
CASSRQVETQYF | TGTGCCAGCAGCCGACAGGTTGAGACCCAGTACTTC | TRBJ2-5 | - | - | TRBV6-6
CASSLTGGPYEQYF | TGTGCCAGCAGCTTGACAGGGGGGCCCTACGAGCAGTACTTC | TRBJ2-7 | - | TRBD1 | TRBV5-4
CSVEATGTDTQYF | TGCAGCGTTGAAGCGACAGGCACAGATACGCAGTATTTT | TRBJ2-3 | - | - | TRBV29-1
CASSEDREDGYTF | TGTGCCAGCAGCGAGGACAGGGAGGATGGCTACACCTTC | TRBJ1-2 | - | TRBD1 | TRBV13
CASSSPGTGGRNTGELFF | TGTGCCAGCAGCTCCCCCGGGACAGGGGGCCGGAACACCGGGGAGCTGTTTTTT | TRBJ2-2 | - | TRBD1 | TRBV7-9
CASSQGRLAGYNEQFF | TGTGCCAGCAGCCAAGGTCGGCTAGCGGGGTACAATGAGCAGTTCTTC | TRBJ2-1 | - | TRBD2 | TRBV3-1/TRBV3-2
CASSLGNWGQGRLFQQYF | TGCGCCAGCAGCTTGGGGAATTGGGGGCAGGGTCGACTATTCCAGCAGTACTTC | TRBJ2-7 | - | - | TRBV5-1
CASRSMAPGSSYEQYF | TGTGCCAGCAGATCGATGGCCCCAGGATCCTCCTACGAGCAGTACTTC | TRBJ2-7 | - | - | TRBV11-3
CASSQTSGGADTQYF | TGTGCCAGCAGCCAAACTAGCGGGGGGGCAGATACGCAGTATTTT | TRBJ2-3 | - | TRBD2 | TRBV4-2
CASSKTGVYGYTF | TGTGCCAGCAGTAAAACAGGGGTATATGGCTACACCTTC | TRBJ1-2 | - | TRBD1 | TRBV25-1
CASSSETGSSETQYF | TGCGCCAGCAGCTCCGAAACAGGGAGTTCAGAGACCCAGTACTTC | TRBJ2-5 | - | - | TRBV5-1
CASHDGRQGYTGELFF | TGTGCCAGCCACGACGGGCGGCAGGGTTATACCGGGGAGCTGTTTTTT | TRBJ2-2 | - | - | TRBV25-1
CASSQVFGSYNSPLHF | TGTGCCAGCAGCCAAGTTTTCGGCTCCTATAATTCACCCCTCCACTTT | TRBJ1-6 | - | - | TRBV3-1/TRBV3-2
CASSVEGTGNNYGYTF | TGTGCCAGCAGTGTTGAGGGGACAGGGAATAACTATGGCTACACCTTC | TRBJ1-2 | - | TRBD1 | TRBV2
CASSFGTNYGYTF | TGTGCCAGCAGTTTTGGCACCAACTATGGCTACACCTTC | TRBJ1-2 | - | - | TRBV12-3/TRBV12-4
CASRDRIREAFF | TGTGCCAGTAGGGACAGGATCAGAGAAGCTTTCTTT | TRBJ1-1 | - | TRBD1 | TRBV19
CASSQEDRGFGYTF | TGTGCCAGCAGCCAAGAGGACAGGGGATTTGGCTACACCTTC | TRBJ1-2 | once | TRBD1 | TRBV14
CASSQSTTSGLADF | TGTGCCAGCAGCCAATCCACGACTAGCGGACTCGCGGACTTC | TRBJ2-5 | - | TRBD2 | TRBV3-1/TRBV3-2
CASSLDGLAGGFYEQYF | TGTGCCAGCAGCTTAGATGGTCTAGCGGGGGGTTTCTACGAGCAGTACTTC | TRBJ2-7 | - | TRBD2 | TRBV11-2
CASSWEGDAGANVLTF | TGCGCCAGCAGCTGGGAGGGGGACGCTGGGGCCAACGTCCTGACTTTC | TRBJ2-6 | - | - | TRBV5-1
CASRPRTGGYNEQFF | TGTGCCAGCAGACCCCGGACAGGGGGTTACAATGAGCAGTTCTTC | TRBJ2-1 | once | TRBD1 | TRBV19
CASSALAFPDTIYF | TGTGCCAGCAGTGCCCTCGCTTTCCCAGACACCATATATTTT | TRBJ1-3 | - | - | TRBV25-1
CASSLGQGEPQHF | TGCGCCAGCAGCCTCGGACAGGGGGAGCCCCAGCATTTT | TRBJ1-5 | few | TRBD1 | TRBV5-1
CASSRQNTGELFF | TGTGCCAGCAGCCGACAGAACACCGGGGAGCTGTTTTTT | TRBJ2-2 | - | - | TRBV14
CASYRGRGGYGYTF | TGTGCCAGCTACAGGGGGCGCGGCGGCTATGGCTACACCTTC | TRBJ1-2 | - | TRBD1 | TRBV2
CASSESAAGLYGYTF | TGTGCCAGCAGTGAATCGGCCGCGGGACTGTATGGCTACACCTTC | TRBJ1-2 | - | - | TRBV6-1
CASRNRVSNQPQHF | TGTGCCAGCAGGAACAGGGTTAGCAATCAGCCCCAGCATTTT | TRBJ1-5 | - | - | TRBV28